The clone carrying this T cell receptor beta chain showed up many times. Its specificity is unknown. Germline CDR1 reads DFQATT; CDR2 reads SNEGSKA (reference sequence). This CDR3 spans 15 amino acids. These data come from a study of early T cells in non-severe SARS-CoV-2 infection. Whole-study results and caveats: In VDJdb matching, anti-spike CD8 responses were favored while private and CD4 specificities went missing.

A single record per CDR3 protein comes from TCRdb applying MiXCR to the 5' RACE reads. Among some 30,000 distinct CDR3 sequences listed, 5.5% to 7% were seen once. The sequence derives from an adult who was a healthcare worker with PCR-confirmed SARS-CoV-2 infection or an uninfected control (not recorded which). Sequenced: whole blood. The chain carries TRBV20-1 and TRBJ2-5, with TRBD1 matching over 9 bases. This CDR3 reads CSTVSLRGQGETQYF. In DNA form, the CDR3 reads TGCAGCACAGTATCCCTCAGGGGACAGGGTGAGACCCAGTACTTC.